This TCR beta chain was recorded in a study of blood T cell repertoires in COVID-19. Original methodology: Estimation of nucleated cell counts was performed using reference gene primer amplification. Assay used: immunoSEQ multiplex PCR; TCRdb lists only in-frame clones, some missing. Clone size and the V and J calls come from that table; the DNA yielded D and trimming. The sample comprises 180,000 or so clones, 75% to 85% of which are singletons, and approximately 14% rests with the top ten. The germline CDR1 and CDR2 sequences are SGHKS and YYEKEE (reference sequence). V was clipped by 4 bases and J by 1 base, with 11 bases between them. This CDR3 comprises 14 residues.

The receptor was derived from a man aged 45 to 65 who had recovered from COVID-19. J is TRBJ1-1 and V is TRBV5-5, with D possibly being TRBD1 (6 bases). The sample was PBMCs or T cells enriched from blood (not recorded which). CDR3 region: CASSIGQRNTEAFF. Here the CDR3 DNA reads TGTGCCAGCAGCATCGGACAGAGGAACACTGAAGCTTTCTTT.